This TCR beta chain came from a study of CD4 T cells in relation to SARS-CoV-2 and coronaviruses. For the study at large: After 10 days of antigen culture, PBMC TCR beta CDR3s were sequenced. The restricting HLA molecule for shared crossreactive spike epitopes was mapped.

The CDR3 length is 13 residues. From germline, CDR1 is LGHDT and CDR2 YNNKEL (reference sequence). The V and J ends lost 1 base and 9 bases respectively, with 7 bases between them. Sorted naive or memory CD4+ cells met CEF peptides for approximately ten days. This clone showed up just a few times. The antigen remains unidentified. Repertoires were generated with immunoSEQ multiplex PCR, while TCRdb's copy carries only in-frame clones and drops some. The profile shows tens of thousands of clones, 77% of them singletons. Overall study results and limits: In roughly two thirds of donors, memory CD4+ clonotypes crossrecognized SARS-CoV-2 and at least one common cold coronavirus spike.

What was sequenced was memory CD4+ T cells from PBMCs, cultured in vitro. The chain uses TRBV3-1 (or the pseudogene TRBV3-2) and TRBJ1-6, with a tentative D call TRBD1 (6 bases). This TCR came from an adult with COVID-19. The CDR3 sequence: CASSQGTVSPLHF. CDR3 bases: TGTGCCAGCAGCCAAGGGACAGTTTCACCCCTCCACTTT.